The rows below give T cell receptor beta chains drawn from one sample of a study of a mutant IDH1 vaccine in newly diagnosed glioma. Clones were read by immunoSEQ multiplex PCR, and TCRdb kept only the in-frame ones, dropping some. The sample includes approximately 50,000 clones, around 78% seen only once; the top ten take 12%. Their antigens are not known. Here the sequenced sample was PBMCs, taken from a glioma patient whose treatment included an IDH1 peptide vaccine. All receptors come from a middle-aged man with glioma. The CDR3 runs from the conserved cysteine through the conserved F or W.

v_gene	CDR3aa
TRBV4-1	CASSQEAALPTDTQYF
TRBV6-1	CASTKDRTGELFF
TRBV27	CASRKAGSYNEQFF
TRBV7-8	CASSLSSLGGNTGELFF
TRBV7-8	CASSLAQGAGTEAFF
TRBV27	CASSLRGGQAFF
TRBV11-3	CASSLIIFSASGANVLTF
TRBV6-4	CASSDSDSLSYGYTF
TRBV7-7	CASSESANTGELFF
TRBV27	CASGVGKTQYF
TRBV7-2	CASSLANEMYTQYF
TRBV19	CASRTTGSSYEQYF
TRBV6-5	CASRTGGDYGYTF
TRBV27	CASSSRTSGNYNEQFF
TRBV5-1	CASSFWREMAGELFF
TRBV6-1	CASSEAWGGSEAFF
TRBV6-4	CASSEEGGTTYTF
TRBV2	CASSDSGRSDEQFF
TRBV18	CASSPGLQETQYF
TRBV21-1	CASSKGPGGTIYF
TRBV29-1	CSVDANGYTF
TRBV4-1	CASSQAGGDEQFF
TRBV9	CASSPTGTGNTDTQYF
TRBV14	CASSEAPGTAHTF
TRBV30	CAWSHPAGANSPLHF
TRBV19	CASAPSLTGEKLFF
TRBV27	CASSLWGGQINQPQHF
TRBV5-4	CASSLVAGSETQYF
TRBV25-1	CASSNYGGMNTEAFF
TRBV21-1	CATISRAGATAGANVLTF
TRBV16	CASSQDRGGYNEQFF